The T cell receptor (beta chain) under discussion was sequenced for a study of T cell responses to AZD1222 COVID-19 vaccine. Profiling relied on immunoSEQ multiplex PCR, and the TCRdb table lists in-frame clones only, not all of them. Of 150,000 to 200,000 clones in the sample, 75% to 90% were seen once. With V trimmed by 2 bases and J by 2 bases, 14 bases remained unmatched. The germline gives CDR1 MGHRA, CDR2 YSYEKL. This CDR3 region has 19 residues. This clonotype was obtained from an adult in good health. Here the sequenced sample was peripheral blood, taken on day 0 of AZD1222 vaccination. The rearrangement uses TRBV4-1 and TRBJ2-2; 7 bases align to TRBD2. For the CDR3, the DNA is TGCGCCAGCAGCCAACCTGGGACTATGCTGACTCTTAACACCGGGGAGCTGTTTTTT. It codes for CASSQPGTMLTLNTGELFF.